The 25 T cell receptor beta chains in this list originate from one sample, sequenced in a study of CD8 T cells in Susac syndrome. Reverse transcription of 0.5 to 1 ug RNA used random hexamers. MiXCR, applied by TCRdb to the immunoSEQ multiplex PCR reads, yields one record per CDR3 protein. This table holds more than 150,000 distinct CDR3 sequences, more than 90% found once. Sequenced material: CD4+ T cells from PBMCs. These receptors were collected from a human donor with Susac syndrome.

The rearrangement joins TRBV7-2 to TRBJ2-7; D ambiguous. The CDR3 consists of 15 residues. Per the germline V gene, CDR1 is SGHTA and CDR2 is FQGNSA. V lost 5 bases and J 3 bases, leaving 17 bases between the germline ends. This chain's CDR3 is CASSADPGRYYEQYF. CDR3 nucleotide sequence: TGTGCCAGCAGCGCAGACCCTGGGCGGTACTACGAGCAGTACTTC. Based on the CDR3 plus reference TRBV7-2 and TRBJ2-7, the full variable domain is GAGVSQSPSNKVTEKGKDVELRCDPISGHTALYWYRQSLGQGLEFLIYFQGNSAPDKSGLPSDRFSAERTGGSVSTLTIQRTQQEDSAVYLCASSADPGRYYEQYFGPGTRLTVT.

V and J are TRBV4-2 and TRBJ2-7; 9 nucleotides match TRBD1. The CDR3 is made up of 16 amino acids. V shed 5 bases and J 0 bases; nucleotides not matched to a gene: 8. Looked up from germline, CDR1 is LGHNA and CDR2 is YNFKEQ. This CDR3 reads CASSYSGQGSSYEQYF. DNA of the CDR3: TGTGCCAGCAGCTATAGTGGACAGGGGAGCTCCTACGAGCAGTACTTC.

Here the CDR3 reads CASSFSLTDSGANVLTF. CDR3 DNA: TGTGCCAGCAGCTTTTCTCTAACAGACTCTGGGGCCAACGTCCTGACTTTC. The V gene is TRBV5-8, the J gene TRBJ2-6; D is ambiguous. This CDR3 is 17 amino acids long. Per the germline V gene, CDR1 is SGHTS and CDR2 is YDEGEE. V lost 2 bases and J 0 bases, leaving 12 bases between the germline ends.

The rearrangement joins TRBV29-1 to TRBJ1-1; D not certain. CDR3 length equals 13 residues. V was trimmed by 1 base and J by 5 bases, leaving 11 bases between them. Germline-derived CDR1 and CDR2 are SQVTM and ANQGSEA. The CDR3 spells CSVEASLATEAFF. The CDR3 coding sequence is TGCAGCGTTGAAGCCTCTTTAGCGACTGAAGCTTTCTTT.

V usage is TRBV7-9 and J usage is TRBJ2-7; 10 bases fit TRBD2. The CDR3 is 15 residues long. CDR1 is SEHNR, CDR2 FQNEAQ, per germline (reference sequence). V lost 0 bases, J lost 7 bases, and 6 bases stayed unmatched. In DNA, the CDR3 is TGTGCCAGCAGCTTAGCGTCTAGCGGGGGTATGGAGCAGTACTTC. Translating gives CASSLASSGGMEQYF.

The chain employs TRBV5-1 and TRBJ2-3; 11 bases are shared with TRBD2. The CDR3 contains 15 residues. J gave up 3 bases and V 2 bases, and 2 bases lay outside the gene matches. Germline V gene data show CDR1 as SGHRS and CDR2 as YFSETQ. CDR3 in amino acids: CASSFSSGGTDTQYF. The CDR3 DNA is TGCGCCAGCAGCTTTTCTAGCGGGGGGACAGATACGCAGTATTTT.

The chain uses TRBV7-2 and TRBJ1-5; D unclear. The CDR3 runs 15 residues. Trimming pared 1 base from V and 0 bases from J, leaving 7 bases between. CDR1 and CDR2 (germline): SGHTA, FQGNSA. The DNA of the CDR3 is TGTGCCAGCAGCTTAGTCGGTTATAGCAATCAGCCCCAGCATTTT. Translation gives CASSLVGYSNQPQHF.

The V and J genes are TRBV29-1 and TRBJ2-7; tentatively, D is TRBD1 (6 bases). The CDR3 totals 10 residues. From germline, CDR1 is SQVTM and CDR2 ANQGSEA. Trimming cost V 6 bases and J 8 bases, with 11 bases left between them. CDR3: CSVWQGKQYF. The CDR3 DNA reads as TGCAGCGTCTGGCAGGGGAAGCAGTACTTC.

The rearrangement uses TRBV7-2 and TRBJ2-6; D not resolved. This CDR3 comprises 19 residues. Trimming removed 5 bases at V and 0 bases at J, with 20 bases between. CDR1 and CDR2 (germline): SGHTA, FQGNSA. The CDR3, as DNA: TGTGCCAGCAGCCCATACATGGCCGTCCGGCCCTCTGGGGCCAACGTCCTGACTTTC. Protein product: CASSPYMAVRPSGANVLTF.

This rearrangement joins TRBV20-1 to TRBJ1-6; D unresolved. From germline, CDR1 is DFQATT and CDR2 SNEGSKA (reference sequence). This CDR3 comprises 14 residues. Trimming stripped 0 bases from V and 8 bases from J, with 11 bases between. CDR3 coding DNA: TGCAGTGCTAGAGATGTGGCCAGGCATTCACCCCTCCACTTT. Amino acid sequence: CSARDVARHSPLHF.

The chain employs TRBV9 and TRBJ1-3, with D possibly TRBD1 on 5 matching bases. Germline V gene lookup returns CDR1 SGDLS and CDR2 YYNGEE. V lost 3 bases and J 4 bases, leaving 14 bases between the germline ends. This CDR3 contains 15 residues. CDR3 region: CASSASGTQGNTIYF. The CDR3 DNA is TGTGCCAGCAGCGCGTCCGGGACGCAAGGAAACACCATATATTTT.

The chain couples TRBV4-3 to TRBJ2-5; 9 nucleotides line up with TRBD2. Germline assignment: CDR1 LGHNA and CDR2 YSLEER. The ends lost 0 bases at V and 5 bases at J; junction bases unmatched: 7. This CDR3 region has 16 residues. The CDR3 here is CASSQDEAGGRETQYF. The CDR3 DNA follows: TGCGCCAGCAGCCAAGATGAAGCGGGGGGTAGGGAGACCCAGTACTTC.

The rearrangement joins TRBV11-3 to TRBJ2-2; TRBD1 aligns across 8 bases. The CDR3 is made up of 14 amino acids. Germline assignment: CDR1 SGHNT and CDR2 YENEEA. With V trimmed by 4 bases and J by 6 bases, 4 bases remained unmatched. The CDR3 coding sequence is TGTGCCAGCAGCTGGCAGGGGGCTGCCGGGGAGCTGTTTTTT. It encodes CASSWQGAAGELFF. The entire variable domain, with the rest obtained from reference TRBV11-3 and TRBJ2-2, is as follows: EAGVVQSPRYKIIEKKQPVAFWCNPISGHNTLYWYLQNLGQGPELLIRYENEEAVDDSQLPKDRFSAERLKGVDSTLKIQPAELGDSAVYLCASSWQGAAGELFFGEGSRLTVL.

This chain uses TRBV7-9 with TRBJ1-2; D gene uncertain. V lost 0 bases to trimming and J lost 8 bases, with 13 bases between them. CDR3 length: 14 amino acids. Germline assignment: CDR1 SEHNR and CDR2 FQNEAQ (reference sequence). The CDR3: CASSLASDAAGYTF. CDR3 sequence (DNA): TGTGCCAGCAGCTTAGCGTCAGACGCGGCCGGCTACACCTTC.

The rearrangement uses TRBV27 and TRBJ1-1, with 7 nucleotides matching TRBD1. Germline V gives CDR1 MNHEY, CDR2 SMNVEV (reference sequence). V gave up 6 bases and J gave up 6 bases; unmatched junction bases: 10. The CDR3 covers 14 residues. CDR3: CASREQGRPSEAFF. The CDR3 nucleotides are TGTGCCAGCAGGGAACAGGGGCGGCCCTCTGAAGCTTTCTTT.

The J gene is TRBJ1-2, the V gene TRBV4-3; D uncertain. CDR3 length equals 13 residues. The V gene's germline CDR1 is LGHNA and CDR2 YSLEER. V lost 0 bases and J 9 bases, leaving 11 bases between the germline ends. This chain's CDR3 is CASSQDLWGSYTF. DNA for the CDR3: TGCGCCAGCAGCCAAGATCTTTGGGGTAGCTACACCTTC.

CDR3 coding DNA: TGTGCCAGCAGCCCAAGGACGGATAACTATGGCTACACCTTC. It specifies CASSPRTDNYGYTF. The J gene is TRBJ1-2, the V gene TRBV7-6; D remains unclear. Deletions cut 5 bases from V and 1 base from J, with 11 bases between. Germline assignment: CDR1 SGHVS and CDR2 FNYEAQ. This CDR3 is 14 amino acids long.

The chain couples TRBV3-1 to TRBJ2-7; TRBD1 or TRBD2 may be the D gene (6 bases each). This CDR3 contains 17 residues. Germline V CDR1 and CDR2: LGHDT, YNNKEL (reference sequence). Trimming shortened V by 4 bases and J by 0 bases, and 19 bases separated the two germline ends. The CDR3 DNA reads TGTGCCAGCAGCCTAACACAGGGACTCCTGAGCTCCTACGAGCAGTACTTC. Amino acids: CASSLTQGLLSSYEQYF.

A single count supports this clonotype. The V gene is TRBV19, the J gene TRBJ1-5, with D unresolved. Germline V gene data show CDR1 as LNHDA and CDR2 as SQIVND (reference sequence). The CDR3 sequence is 13 residues long. With 6 bases removed from V and 1 base from J, the gap between germline ends came to 7 bases. CDR3 DNA sequence: TGTGCCAGTAGGCCGGACAGCAATCAGCCCCAGCATTTT. It is translated as CASRPDSNQPQHF.

The V and J genes are TRBV30 and TRBJ2-5; 10 nucleotides match TRBD1. The J segment lost 5 bases and the V segment lost 5 bases, leaving 2 bases of the junction unmatched. Germline V CDR1 and CDR2: GTSNPN, SVGIG (reference sequence). This CDR3 has 12 residues. CDR3 in DNA: TGTGCCTGGGACAGGGGGCAGGAGACCCAGTACTTC. Residues: CAWDRGQETQYF.

This chain links TRBV30 with TRBJ1-1, with TRBD1 matching 10 bases. Looked up from germline, CDR1 is GTSNPN and CDR2 is SVGIG (reference sequence). The CDR3 loop spans 14 amino acids. The ends lost 0 bases at V and 6 bases at J; junction bases unmatched: 4. CDR3 nucleotide sequence: TGTGCCTGGAGTGTCGGGACAGGGGTTTCTGAAGCTTTCTTT. Encoded protein: CAWSVGTGVSEAFF.

This chain connects TRBV18 to TRBJ2-2; possibly TRBD2 for D (6 bases). CDR1 is KGHSH and CDR2 is LQKENI in the germline V gene. CDR3 length equals 16 residues. Trimming cost V 0 bases and J 6 bases, with 14 bases left between them. The CDR3 DNA reads as TGTGCCAGCTCACCACCGTCGATGCGGGGCGCCGGGGAGCTGTTTTTT. Protein: CASSPPSMRGAGELFF. Drawing the rest from reference TRBV18 and TRBJ2-2, the complete variable domain is NAGVMQNPRHLVRRRGQEARLRCSPMKGHSHVYWYRQLPEEGLKFMVYLQKENIIDESGMPKERFSAEFPKEGPSILRIQQVVRGDSAAYFCASSPPSMRGAGELFFGEGSRLTVL.

This clonotype has just a few counts. The chain uses TRBV19 and TRBJ2-2; a weak D match, TRBD2 (6 bases). This CDR3 contains 14 residues. Germline V gene sequence: CDR1 LNHDA, CDR2 SQIVND (reference sequence). With 3 bases removed from V and 1 base from J, the gap between germline ends came to 6 bases. For the CDR3, the DNA is TGTGCCAGTAGTATCGGGGGGAACACCGGGGAGCTGTTTTTT. Translation gives CASSIGGNTGELFF.

The rearrangement joins TRBV30 to TRBJ2-5, with 10 positions matching TRBD1. The CDR3 is made up of 14 amino acids. From germline, CDR1 is GTSNPN and CDR2 SVGIG (reference sequence). V gave up 3 bases and J gave up 3 bases; unmatched junction bases: 4. The CDR3 nucleotides are TGTGCCTGGAGAAGACAGGGGGCTAAAGAGACCCAGTACTTC. Its protein is CAWRRQGAKETQYF.

This sequence joins TRBV3-1 and TRBJ2-2; D might be TRBD2 (5 bases). The V and J ends lost 4 bases and 7 bases respectively, with 13 bases between them. CDR3 length: 14 residues. Germline V gene data show CDR1 as LGHDT and CDR2 as YNNKEL (reference sequence). The CDR3 nucleotides are TGTGCCAGCAGCCTTCGGACTGAATTCGGGGAGCTGTTTTTT. It yields the protein CASSLRTEFGELFF.